This T cell receptor (beta chain) originates from a study of monozygotic twins with inflammatory bowel disease. General study points: Lower sharing of clonotypes with other individuals was seen in IBD patients than in healthy twins. This was most marked in patients showing signs of disease activity. Different subtypes (of T cells) could not be told apart from one another.

Details on this clonotype: Its specificity is not known.

A total RNA quantity of 3500 ng went into each TCR library. TCRdb reprocessed the 5' RACE reads; each CDR3 protein has one entry and no DNA is given. Its clone listing holds around 380,000 distinct CDR3 sequences. CDR3 length equals 15 residues. Germline CDR1 reads DFQATT; CDR2 reads SNEGSKA (reference sequence). The chain joins TRBV20-1 to TRBJ1-1. This receptor was taken from a human donor with ulcerative colitis or Crohn's disease, or a healthy co-twin of an affected twin (not recorded which). The sample was blood. CDR3 in amino acids: CSANGLHAGNTEAFF.